This entry features one TCR beta chain sequence. Assignment of participants to cohorts was predicated upon participant-reported clinical history. Methods used by the authors: How many nucleated cells were present was estimated from reference gene primer amplification. Sequenced by immunoSEQ multiplex PCR; TCRdb stores in-frame clones only, minus some. Clone size and V and J calls were adopted from that table, with D and trimming inferred from the DNA. The table has around 450,000 clones, 90% seen once; the top ten hold around 0.6%. The sample originates from a study of blood T cell repertoires in COVID-19. In the study overall: Sources were T cells, B-cell-depleted T cells, or PBMCs; the material itself was cDNA or gDNA.

The CDR3 runs to 16 residues. V lost 3 bases, J lost 4 bases, and 3 bases stayed unmatched. CDR1 and CDR2 from the germline V gene are SGHNT and YYREEE (reference sequence). The sequenced sample consisted of PBMCs or T cells enriched from blood (not recorded which). The chain joins TRBV5-4 to TRBJ2-6, with 11 bases aligning to TRBD2. The TCR sequence derives from a young man who had recovered from COVID-19. CDR3 region: CASSSGTSGGANVLTF. The CDR3 nucleotides are TGTGCCAGCAGCTCCGGGACTAGCGGCGGGGCCAACGTCCTGACTTTC.